This T cell receptor (beta chain) came from a study of T cells after yellow fever vaccination (dated by TCRdb to about 2019). Study-wide context: The SMART-Seq v4 Ultra Low Input RNA kit was used to prepare libraries from fractions with low cell numbers. To follow T-cell clones before and after primary and booster YFV17D yellow fever vaccination, bulk TCR alpha and beta repertoires were sequenced over time. Two healthy male donors, one aged 18 to 30 and one aged 30 to 40 years, made up the cohort. Blood was collected at multiple timepoints before and after primary and secondary immunization, and bulk PBMC replicates and cell subsets were isolated.

What the research found in general, with its limitations: A small fraction of clonotypes showed up in both the CD4 and CD8 compartments, probably as a result of convergent recombination. Because the study included only two donors, the extent to which the findings can be generalized is limited. Most clones expanded after primary vaccination were re-detected after the booster (96% of CD4 and around 86% of CD8), suggesting broad memory maintenance. Computational filtering was needed because FACS-sorted repertoires could contain abundant contaminating clonotypes from the bulk population. Compared with the primary T-cell response, the secondary T-cell response was faster but weaker, reaching its peak on day 5 rather than on day 15.

For sequencing, an Illumina NovaSeq 6000 was employed. TCR cDNA was synthesized by 5'RACE template switching, which introduced a universal primer site and unique molecular identifiers. Priming for cDNA synthesis came from both the TCR alpha and TCR beta constant segments. Libraries were amplified in two PCR steps, with sample barcodes and sequencing adapters added in the second step. Libraries were sequenced on Illumina HiSeq 2500 (2x100 bp) or NovaSeq (2x150 bp). In the authors' own workflow: Reads were demultiplexed and collapsed into UMI consensus sequences with MIGEC, and V(D)J alignment was performed with MiXCR. Vaccine-responding clonotypes were identified with edgeR using replicate PBMC samples, with FDR below 0.01 and a log2 fold change above 5 up to day 15 being required. Each bulk clonotype was labeled CD4 or CD8 based on which sequenced repertoire, CD4 or CD8, contained the clonotype at higher abundance. TCRdb applied fastp at Q25 and MiXCR to the public reads, then kept only in-frame beta chains. Every entry covers one CDR3 protein and lists the most common genes and DNA from its rows. The V and J calls come from TCRdb's annotation, not from the publication. Here the sample has over 250,000 distinct CDR3 sequences; roughly 5.6% occur a single time. 2.5% to 4% of the sample goes to the ten largest clones.

The sample's treatment or condition label, decoded: live attenuated yellow fever vaccine strain. PBMCs were isolated from peripheral blood using a standard Ficoll-Paque protocol. CD4 and CD8 T-cell fractions were isolated with Dynabeads CD4 and CD8 positive selection kits. TriZol was used to extract RNA from bulk PBMCs, from CD4 and CD8 fractions, and from dextramer-positive and dextramer-negative fractions. As concerns this clonotype: Its antigen remains unidentified. No base qualities exist here, and no much larger clone lies one base off it.

Trimming accounts for 7 bases at V and 3 bases at J, while the number of junction bases matched to no gene is 6. The cysteine opens and the phenylalanine closes a CDR3 of 13 amino acids. Only the CDR3 DNA stays, 39 bases, in frame from base 1. The germline V gene encodes CDR1 DFQATT and CDR2 SNEGSKA (reference sequence). Sequenced material: CD4+ T cells sorted from PBMCs, taken on the day of the yellow fever booster vaccination. This sequence originates from a man between 18 and 29 years old who received the YFV17D yellow fever vaccine. The chain is made from TRBV20-1 and TRBJ2-3, and TRBD2 aligns with 8 junction nucleotides. The DNA sequence is given as TGCAGTGGGCAGCGGGGGCGAACAGATACGCAGTATTTT. It translates as CSGQRGRTDTQYF.